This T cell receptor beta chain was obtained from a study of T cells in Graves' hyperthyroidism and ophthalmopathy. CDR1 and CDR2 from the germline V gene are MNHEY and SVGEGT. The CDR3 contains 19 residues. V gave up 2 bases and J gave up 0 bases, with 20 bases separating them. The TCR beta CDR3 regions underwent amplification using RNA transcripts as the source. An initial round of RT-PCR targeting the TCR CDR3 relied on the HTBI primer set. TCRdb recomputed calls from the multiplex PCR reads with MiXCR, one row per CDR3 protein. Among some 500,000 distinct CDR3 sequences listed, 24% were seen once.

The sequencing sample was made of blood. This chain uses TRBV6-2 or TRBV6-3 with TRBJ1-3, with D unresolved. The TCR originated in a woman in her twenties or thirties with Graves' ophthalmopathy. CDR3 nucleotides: TGTGCCAGCAGTTACACCCATCACGGGTACCGAAGCTCTGGAAACACCATATATTTT. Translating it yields CASSYTHHGYRSSGNTIYF.